The next 24 T cell receptor beta chains were all read from a single sample in a study of T-cell memory formation after mild COVID-19. Via MiXCR, TCRdb re-called the 5' RACE reads, giving one row per CDR3 protein. The sample records around 300,000 distinct CDR3 sequences, over 15% being singletons. The specimen sequenced was PBMCs or a T cell subset sorted from them (not recorded which). These receptors were taken from a young man who had mild COVID-19 (a few samples of this study predate the infection). Cell type and time point are not known.

This chain joins TRBV3-1 and TRBJ2-5, with 8 bases lining up with TRBD2. This CDR3 comprises 15 residues. V was pared by 3 bases and J by 3 bases, with 6 bases of the junction left unmatched. Germline lookup yields CDR1 LGHDT and CDR2 YNNKEL (reference sequence). CDR3 residues: CASSQSSRGEETQYF. The CDR3 DNA follows: TGTGCCAGCAGCCAGTCCTCGCGGGGGGAAGAGACCCAGTACTTC.

Only a few counts were recorded for this clonotype. V usage is TRBV25-1 and J usage is TRBJ1-6; perhaps TRBD1 as D (5 bases). Trimming left V 8 bases short and J 9 bases short, with 14 bases between. CDR3 size: 13 residues. CDR1 is MGHDK and CDR2 is SYGVNS in the germline V gene. The DNA of the CDR3 is TGTGCCAGCCTGGCAGGCGGGGGTTCACCCCTCCACTTT. Residues: CASLAGGGSPLHF.

The chain links TRBV5-6 to TRBJ2-3; D remains ambiguous. Trimming took 0 bases from V and 8 from J, leaving 10 bases between them. CDR3 size: 13 residues. Per the germline V gene, CDR1 is SGHDT and CDR2 is YYEEEE. The DNA of the CDR3 is TGTGCCAGCAGCTTGGACTCCGTGGGTACGCAGTATTTT. This gives the protein CASSLDSVGTQYF.

The chain combines TRBV5-1 with TRBJ1-5; D might be TRBD1 (6 bases). Germline CDR1 SGHRS, CDR2 YFSETQ. CDR3 size: 15 residues. V gave up 1 base and J gave up 4 bases, with 12 bases separating them. The DNA for the CDR3 is TGCGCCAGCAGCTTGTACGGGGGGCCGAATCAGCCCCAGCATTTT. It yields the protein CASSLYGGPNQPQHF.

The table lists this clonotype with a few counts. The chain employs TRBV15 and TRBJ2-7; D is perhaps TRBD1 (7 bases). V dropped 5 bases and J dropped 10 bases, with 21 bases sitting between them. The CDR3 runs to 14 residues. The germline V gene encodes CDR1 LNHNV and CDR2 YYDKDF (reference sequence). This chain's CDR3 is CATSGGGTESGQYF. CDR3 coding DNA: TGTGCCACCAGCGGAGGGGGGACAGAATCCGGACAGTACTTC.

This chain links TRBV9 with TRBJ1-5; TRBD1 agrees at 7 bases. V dropped 4 bases and J dropped 6; count of bases not matched to a gene: 4. The germline CDR1 and CDR2 sequences are SGDLS and YYNGEE. This CDR3 contains 13 residues. CDR3 in DNA: TGTGCCAGCAGCCAGGGGGGGAGTCAGCCCCAGCATTTT. This sequence encodes CASSQGGSQPQHF. Combining the CDR3 with reference TRBV9 and TRBJ1-5 gives the whole variable domain DSGVTQTPKHLITATGQRVTLRCSPRSGDLSVYWYQQSLDQGLQFLIQYYNGEERAKGNILERFSAQQFPDLHSELNLSSLELGDSALYFCASSQGGSQPQHFGDGTRLSIL.

This clonotype showed up many times. The chain's CDR3 is CASSLGVYEQFF. The CDR3 bases are TGCGCCAGCAGTTTAGGGGTCTATGAGCAGTTCTTC. The chain uses TRBV5-1 and TRBJ2-1; D possibly corresponds to TRBD1 (5 bases). Trimming took 5 bases from V and 8 from J, leaving 11 bases between them. Germline V gene lookup returns CDR1 SGHRS and CDR2 YFSETQ. The CDR3 covers 12 residues.

This clonotype was observed a handful of times. This rearrangement joins TRBV12-3 or TRBV12-4 to TRBJ2-5; 11 positions agree with TRBD1. V shed 6 bases, J shed 9 bases, and the junction held 9 bases outside the gene matches. This CDR3 has 14 amino acids. The CDR3 reads CASSGQGAVGAQYF. In DNA, the CDR3 is TGTGCCAGCAGCGGACAGGGGGCCGTTGGGGCCCAGTACTTC.

The gene calls are TRBV3-1 and TRBJ2-3; D is possibly TRBD1 or TRBD2 (5 bases each). Deletions cut 0 bases from V and 14 bases from J, with 15 bases between. CDR1 and CDR2 from the germline V gene are LGHDT and YNNKEL (reference sequence). The CDR3 totals 13 residues. The CDR3, as DNA: TGTGCCAGCAGCCAAGATCTTGACGGGGCTCTGTATTTT. Protein sequence: CASSQDLDGALYF.

This clonotype was recorded once. This sequence joins TRBV19 and TRBJ2-1; D might be TRBD2 (9 bases). The germline V and J ends were trimmed by 7 bases and 12 bases, with 25 bases remaining between them. Germline V gene lookup returns CDR1 LNHDA and CDR2 SQIVND (reference sequence). The CDR3 consists of 15 residues. The chain's CDR3 is CASTESSGADRGQFF. CDR3 DNA: TGTGCCAGTACGGAATCTAGCGGGGCCGACAGGGGGCAGTTCTTC.

V is TRBV6-1 and J is TRBJ2-2, with 10 positions matching TRBD2. CDR3 size: 17 residues. V lost 2 bases and J lost 5; bases outside the gene matches: 8. CDR1 MNHNS and CDR2 SASEGT come from the germline V gene. CDR3 DNA: TGTGCCAGCAGTGAACAGCGGGGGGGCCTGGGGACCGGGGAGCTGTTTTTT. Amino acids: CASSEQRGGLGTGELFF.

The chain carries TRBV2 and TRBJ2-3; tentatively, D is TRBD1 (6 bases). In germline, CDR1 is SNHLY, CDR2 FYNNEI. The CDR3 has 12 residues. V was clipped by 6 bases and J by 6 bases, with 10 bases between them. The CDR3 protein is CASRTGGDTQYF. The CDR3 DNA is TGTGCCAGCAGGACAGGTGGGGATACGCAGTATTTT.

CDR3 residues: CASTLHTEAFF. CDR3 DNA sequence: TGTGCCAGCACCCTTCACACTGAAGCTTTCTTT. The chain is built from TRBV28 and TRBJ1-1; D uncertain. The germline V gene has CDR1 MDHEN and CDR2 SYDVKM. CDR3 length equals 11 residues. Trimming took 7 bases from V and 3 from J, leaving 6 bases between them.

The rearrangement joins TRBV28 to TRBJ1-4, with unresolved D. V gave up 1 base and J gave up 3 bases, with 15 bases separating them. The germline V gene encodes CDR1 MDHEN and CDR2 SYDVKM. The CDR3 covers 17 residues. CDR3 region: CASSLFKVDKSNEKLFF. The CDR3 DNA follows: TGTGCCAGCAGTTTATTCAAGGTGGATAAATCTAATGAAAAACTGTTTTTT.

The rearrangement joins TRBV6-2 or TRBV6-3 to TRBJ1-2; 8 positions match TRBD1. CDR1 and CDR2 (germline): MNHEY, SVGEGT. The junction had 3 bases not matched to a gene; V was cut back by 7 bases and J by 8 bases. The CDR3 extends over 11 amino acids. In DNA form, the CDR3 reads TGTGCCAGCACCGGGACAGGAGGCTACACCTTC. As protein: CASTGTGGYTF.

In this sample, this clonotype turned up a few times. The chain recombines TRBV4-1 with TRBJ1-5; D unclear. The CDR3 contains 13 residues. Germline CDR1 is MGHRA and CDR2 is YSYEKL. V lost 0 bases, J lost 7 bases, and 7 bases lay in between. The CDR3 loop is CASSQESWQPQHF. CDR3 sequence (DNA): TGCGCCAGCAGCCAAGAGAGTTGGCAGCCCCAGCATTTT.

This clonotype has ten or more counts. The rearrangement uses TRBV9 and TRBJ2-4; TRBD2 matches 7 bases. This CDR3 is 16 amino acids long. The germline V gene encodes CDR1 SGDLS and CDR2 YYNGEE. J lost 6 bases, V lost 0 bases, and 9 bases had no gene match. The CDR3 loop is CASSVAGRGDGNIQYF. The CDR3 DNA reads as TGTGCCAGCAGCGTAGCAGGTCGGGGGGATGGAAACATTCAGTACTTC.

This clonotype was observed a few times. A much larger clone differs by one base, so this may be a read error. This chain uses TRBV7-9 with TRBJ2-1; possibly TRBD1 for D (5 bases). The CDR3 totals 12 residues. Germline V gene sequence: CDR1 SEHNR, CDR2 FQNEAQ (reference sequence). Trimming cost V 4 bases and J 5 bases, with 6 bases left between them. For the CDR3, the DNA is TGTGCCAGCAGCTCCAGGGACAATGAGCAGTTCTTC. It yields the protein CASSSRDNEQFF. Supplemented by reference TRBV7-9 and TRBJ2-1, the full variable domain reads DTGVSQNPRHKITKRGQNVTFRCDPISEHNRLYWYRQTLGQGPEFLTYFQNEAQLEKSRLLSDRFSAERPKGSFSTLEIQRTEQGDSAMYLCASSSRDNEQFFGPGTRLTVL.

The chain couples TRBV29-1 to TRBJ2-1, with unresolved D. The CDR3 spans 10 residues. V was cut by 3 bases and J by 7 bases, with 4 bases left in between. Germline-derived CDR1 and CDR2 are SQVTM and ANQGSEA. CDR3 residues: CSVDVNEQFF. Written as DNA, the CDR3 is TGCAGCGTTGATGTGAATGAGCAGTTCTTC.

The chain combines TRBV19 with TRBJ2-7, with unresolved D. The CDR3 spans 11 residues. V was shortened by 3 bases and J by 5 bases, with 5 bases between the two germline ends. Germline CDR1 reads LNHDA; CDR2 reads SQIVND (reference sequence). CDR3 sequence: CASSIADEQYF. CDR3 DNA: TGTGCCAGTAGTATCGCGGACGAGCAGTACTTC.

This clonotype appeared a single time. This chain joins TRBV6-2 or TRBV6-3 and TRBJ2-2, with D unclear. V lost 7 bases and J 3 bases, leaving 18 bases between the germline ends. This CDR3 has 16 amino acids. Germline values: CDR1 MNHEY, CDR2 SVGEGT. In DNA, the CDR3 is TGTGCCAGCACCGACGTTTGGCCGAAAGACACCGGGGAGCTGTTTTTT. Translating gives CASTDVWPKDTGELFF.

This clonotype was picked up a small number of times. V gene TRBV7-2 combines with J gene TRBJ1-1, with D maybe TRBD1 (6 bases). Germline V lookup: CDR1 SGHTA, CDR2 FQGNSA. The CDR3 runs to 14 residues. V dropped 3 bases and J dropped 5 bases, with 13 bases sitting between them. Written as DNA, the CDR3 is TGTGCCAGCAGCTTCGGGGGCAGTGAGACTGAAGCTTTCTTT. Residues: CASSFGGSETEAFF. Full variable domain (remainder filled in from reference TRBV7-2 and TRBJ1-1): GAGVSQSPSNKVTEKGKDVELRCDPISGHTALYWYRQSLGQGLEFLIYFQGNSAPDKSGLPSDRFSAERTGGSVSTLTIQRTQQEDSAVYLCASSFGGSETEAFFGQGTRLTVV.

Only a few counts were recorded for this clonotype. V and J are TRBV20-1 and TRBJ2-3; D might be TRBD2 (6 bases). CDR1 and CDR2 (germline): DFQATT, SNEGSKA (reference sequence). There are 11 residues in the CDR3. The CDR3 region has the DNA TGCAGGGCTGGAGGGGCAGATACGCAGTATTTT. Its protein is CRAGGADTQYF.

This chain connects TRBV6-5 to TRBJ1-1; D is perhaps TRBD1 (6 bases). The CDR3 covers 17 residues. Germline V gene sequence: CDR1 MNHEY, CDR2 SVGAGI. Trimming took 4 bases from V and 5 from J, leaving 23 bases between them. The CDR3 sequence is CASSSTWGAPRGTEAFF. The CDR3 DNA follows: TGTGCCAGCAGTTCCACGTGGGGGGCGCCACGCGGGACTGAAGCTTTCTTT.